This T cell receptor (beta chain) was recovered during a study of CD4 and CD8 cells across lung adenocarcinoma regions. Concerning this clonotype itself: The junction does not match germline at one end; this may be a read error.

The CDR3 is 16 residues long. CDR1 is MNHEY, CDR2 SMNVEV, per germline (reference sequence). Samples came from patients with localized non-small cell lung adenocarcinoma. TCRdb reanalysed the PCR reads using MiXCR and keeps one entry per CDR3 protein. The sample has approximately 19,000 distinct CDR3 sequences, around half seen once; the top ten hold about a quarter. Sequences were obtained from CD8+ T cells from the center of a lung tumor. The chain employs TRBV27 and TRBJ2-4; the D gene could be TRBD1 or TRBD2 (5 bases each). The sequence came from a female donor with lung adenocarcinoma. The CD4 and CD8 labels of this study may be unreliable. The CDR3 is CASRVTGLGAKNTQYF. CDR3 bases: TGTGCCAGCCGCGTAACGGGGCTGGGAGCCAAAAACACGCAGTATTTC.